This entry lists 32 T cell receptor beta chains sequenced from one sample in a study of shared clonotypes between healthy human individuals. Sequencing used immunoSEQ multiplex PCR; TCRdb keeps in-frame clones, though not all of them. The sample includes 2 million to 2.5 million clones, about 95% of them seen just once. Naive CD8 cells, CD45RO-negative and positively selected for CCR7, excluded terminally differentiated effector memory CD45RA+ cells. Sequences were obtained from naive CD8+ T cells sorted from blood. The receptors were sampled from a man aged 18 to 35 in good health.

The chain carries TRBV6-6 and TRBJ1-3; D is undetermined. Trimming shortened V by 0 bases and J by 2 bases, and 8 bases separated the two germline ends. The length of the CDR3 is 15 residues. Germline V CDR1 and CDR2: MNHNY, SVGAGI (reference sequence). CDR3 in amino acids: CASSYSNWAGNTIYF. The CDR3, as DNA: TGTGCCAGCAGTTACTCGAATTGGGCTGGAAACACCATATATTTT.

The chain joins TRBV28 to TRBJ2-2; unclear D gene. Trimming cost V 4 bases and J 1 base, with 7 bases left between them. CDR1 and CDR2 (germline): MDHEN, SYDVKM. The CDR3 is 14 amino acids. The CDR3 nucleotides are TGTGCCAGCAGTTCAGACTTGAACACCGGGGAGCTGTTTTTT. It specifies CASSSDLNTGELFF.

The chain couples TRBV13 to TRBJ2-7, with 7 bases lining up with TRBD2. Germline assignment: CDR1 PRHDT and CDR2 FYEKMQ (reference sequence). CDR3 length: 16 residues. J lost 0 bases, V lost 0 bases, and 5 bases had no gene match. CDR3 DNA sequence: TGTGCCAGCAGCTTAGGCAGCGGGAAAAGCTCCTACGAGCAGTACTTC. This codes for CASSLGSGKSSYEQYF.

The chain combines TRBV6-5 with TRBJ1-2; D unresolved. The CDR3 covers 12 residues. Trimming pared 5 bases from V and 3 bases from J, leaving 7 bases between. Per germline, CDR1 MNHEY and CDR2 SVGAGI. The CDR3 spells CASSNNYYGYTF. The CDR3 region has the DNA TGTGCCAGCAGTAACAACTACTATGGCTACACCTTC.

This rearrangement joins TRBV4-3 to TRBJ2-7, with D possibly being TRBD2 (6 bases). This CDR3 has 16 amino acids. Germline CDR1 and CDR2: LGHNA and YSLEER. Trimming shortened V by 2 bases and J by 2 bases, and 16 bases separated the two germline ends. For the CDR3, the DNA is TGCGCCAGCAGCCAATATAGGGACTCATACCCCTACGAGCAGTACTTC. It is translated as CASSQYRDSYPYEQYF.

The rearrangement joins TRBV5-6 to TRBJ1-1, with a tentative D call TRBD1 (6 bases). The CDR3 has 13 amino acids. V was trimmed by 4 bases and J by 5 bases, leaving 12 bases between them. From germline, CDR1 is SGHDT and CDR2 YYEEEE. The CDR3 DNA follows: TGTGCCAGCAGCCCCCAGGGGCGTACTGAAGCTTTCTTT. It is translated as CASSPQGRTEAFF.

The chain carries TRBV6-5 and TRBJ1-6, with TRBD1 matching 9 bases. The junction had 10 bases not matched to a gene; V was cut back by 6 bases and J by 10 bases. This CDR3 is built from 15 residues. Germline CDR1 MNHEY, CDR2 SVGAGI. Here the CDR3 reads CASRVRDRVGSPLHF. The CDR3 DNA reads TGTGCCAGCAGAGTCCGGGACAGGGTAGGCTCACCCCTCCACTTT.

The J gene is TRBJ1-1, the V gene TRBV5-6; D is perhaps TRBD1 (6 bases). In germline, CDR1 is SGHDT, CDR2 YYEEEE. Trimming left V 4 bases short and J 1 base short, with 8 bases between. This CDR3 contains 13 residues. The DNA for the CDR3 is TGTGCCAGCAGCGCGGGACAGAACACTGAAGCTTTCTTT. Translating it yields CASSAGQNTEAFF.

This rearrangement joins TRBV2 to TRBJ2-5; the D call may be TRBD1 or TRBD2 (5 bases each). Germline values: CDR1 SNHLY, CDR2 FYNNEI. This CDR3 contains 12 residues. V was trimmed by 8 bases and J by 4 bases, leaving 11 bases between them. CDR3 sequence reads: CASLAQGETQYF. The CDR3 region has the DNA TGTGCCAGCCTAGCTCAGGGAGAGACCCAGTACTTC.

This rearrangement joins TRBV21-1 to TRBJ2-2. TRBV21-1 is a documented pseudogene. The CDR3 covers 16 residues. The CDR3 DNA reads TGTGCCAGCGAATGGCAGCCGGGGCTAAACACCGGGGAGCTGTTTTTT. It encodes CASEWQPGLNTGELFF.

The chain links TRBV6-6 to TRBJ2-3; D uncertain. The V gene's germline CDR1 is MNHNY and CDR2 SVGAGI (reference sequence). V was shortened by 6 bases and J by 4 bases, with 11 bases between the two germline ends. The CDR3 contains 13 residues. The CDR3 reads CASSPLPADTQYF. Here the CDR3 DNA reads TGTGCCAGCAGCCCCCTCCCCGCAGATACGCAGTATTTT.

As to this clone: The same CDR3 is also encoded by other DNA sequences in this sample. V and J are TRBV27 and TRBJ2-7, with 7 bases identical to TRBD2. The CDR3 extends over 14 amino acids. CDR1 is MNHEY, CDR2 SMNVEV, per germline (reference sequence). After removal of 5 bases from V and 1 base from J, the junction contained 5 bases not matched to a gene. The CDR3 DNA follows: TGTGCCAGCAGTATCACGGGGGGATCCTACGAGCAGTACTTC. Its translation: CASSITGGSYEQYF.

This chain connects TRBV13 to TRBJ1-1, with D possibly matching TRBD1 (5 bases). Trimming stripped 6 bases from V and 11 bases from J, with 25 bases between. Germline values: CDR1 PRHDT, CDR2 FYEKMQ (reference sequence). The CDR3 spans 15 residues. The chain's CDR3 is CASSGLRNRDDNAFF. CDR3 DNA: TGTGCCAGCAGTGGTCTCAGGAACCGGGACGATAACGCTTTCTTT.

The J gene is TRBJ1-4, the V gene TRBV7-9, with 11 bases lining up with TRBD1. The junction had 8 bases not matched to a gene; V was cut back by 4 bases and J by 4 bases. The CDR3 sequence is 17 residues long. CDR1 is SEHNR and CDR2 is FQNEAQ in the germline V gene (reference sequence). CDR3 sequence (DNA): TGTGCCAGCAGCTCCGGGACAGGGGGGTCTTATAATGAAAAACTGTTTTTT. It encodes CASSSGTGGSYNEKLFF.

About this clone itself: Other DNA sequences in the sample encode the same CDR3. The chain uses TRBV27 and TRBJ1-1, with a possible D match to TRBD1 (5 bases). The CDR3 is 14 residues long. V shed 6 bases and J shed 2 bases, with 13 bases lying between them. CDR1 and CDR2 (germline): MNHEY, SMNVEV (reference sequence). The CDR3: CASRVQGGNTEAFF. The CDR3 region has the DNA TGTGCCAGCAGAGTGCAGGGAGGAAACACTGAAGCTTTCTTT.

This chain joins TRBV2 and TRBJ2-3; TRBD2 is a possible D gene (5 bases). With 6 bases removed from V and 1 base from J, the gap between germline ends came to 14 bases. This CDR3 comprises 15 residues. Germline V CDR1 and CDR2: SNHLY, FYNNEI. The DNA for the CDR3 is TGTGCCAGCAGAGACCCAGGAGGTGGCACAGATACGCAGTATTTT. This encodes CASRDPGGGTDTQYF.

The genes are TRBV5-6 and TRBJ2-7, with 9 nucleotides matching TRBD1. The CDR3 runs 14 residues. Trimming took 2 bases from V and 5 from J; bases not matched to a gene: 5. CDR1 and CDR2 (germline): SGHDT, YYEEEE. Here the CDR3 reads CASSFGTGKDEQYF. CDR3 nucleotide sequence: TGTGCCAGCAGCTTTGGGACAGGGAAGGACGAGCAGTACTTC.

This chain connects TRBV6-1 to TRBJ1-6, with 11 bases matching TRBD1. The germline V gene has CDR1 MNHNS and CDR2 SASEGT. The CDR3 has 17 residues. V shed 3 bases and J 5 bases; nucleotides not matched to a gene: 6. The CDR3 is CASSDRTGGFDNSPLHF. The CDR3 DNA sequence: TGTGCCAGCAGTGACCGGACAGGGGGCTTTGATAATTCACCCCTCCACTTT.

V gene TRBV7-9 combines with J gene TRBJ2-7; D may match TRBD1 or TRBD2 (5 bases each). This CDR3 comprises 15 residues. V was pared by 2 bases and J by 1 base, with 12 bases between. Per germline, CDR1 SEHNR and CDR2 FQNEAQ (reference sequence). CDR3 DNA: TGTGCCAGCAGCTTATACCGGGACGGTTCCTACGAGCAGTACTTC. This gives the protein CASSLYRDGSYEQYF. Combining the CDR3 with reference TRBV7-9 and TRBJ2-7 gives the whole variable domain DTGVSQNPRHKITKRGQNVTFRCDPISEHNRLYWYRQTLGQGPEFLTYFQNEAQLEKSRLLSDRFSAERPKGSFSTLEIQRTEQGDSAMYLCASSLYRDGSYEQYFGPGTRLTVT.

CDR3 in DNA: TGCGCCAGTAGTAGTAGGGGTCAGCCCCAGCATTTT. Amino acids: CASSSRGQPQHF. The chain employs TRBV10-1 and TRBJ1-5, with D possibly TRBD1 on 5 matching bases. The ends were cut back, 9 bases at V and 6 bases at J, with 12 bases in the middle. From germline, CDR1 is WNHNN and CDR2 SYGVQD (reference sequence). CDR3 length: 12 amino acids.

The chain employs TRBV6-1 and TRBJ2-5; TRBD1 is a possible D gene (5 bases). CDR3 length: 13 residues. Germline V gene data show CDR1 as MNHNS and CDR2 as SASEGT. V lost 5 bases and J lost 1, with 8 bases in between. CDR3 in DNA: TGTGCCAGCAGTCAGGGAATCCAAGAGACCCAGTACTTC. This translates into CASSQGIQETQYF.

The chain recombines TRBV28 with TRBJ2-3; 10 bases are shared with TRBD1. The CDR3 covers 18 residues. The germline V gene encodes CDR1 MDHEN and CDR2 SYDVKM. The V gene end was trimmed by 3 bases and the J gene end by 0 bases; junction bases not matched to a gene: 9. The CDR3 DNA sequence: TGTGCCAGCAGTTTCCACCAAGGGACAGGGGTTAGCACAGATACGCAGTATTTT. Its translation is CASSFHQGTGVSTDTQYF.

This chain joins TRBV27 and TRBJ2-2, with 9 positions matching TRBD1. This CDR3 has 15 residues. Germline values: CDR1 MNHEY, CDR2 SMNVEV (reference sequence). V gave up 6 bases and J gave up 5 bases; unmatched junction bases: 7. CDR3 loop: CASSPGTGWTGELFF. CDR3 in DNA: TGTGCCAGCAGCCCCGGGACAGGGTGGACCGGGGAGCTGTTTTTT.

CDR3 in amino acids: CATSPMRGNLREGYEQYF. DNA for the CDR3: TGTGCCACCAGCCCAATGAGGGGCAACTTGCGGGAGGGCTACGAGCAGTACTTC. V gene TRBV15 combines with J gene TRBJ2-7; TRBD2 aligns across 9 bases. The germline CDR1 and CDR2 sequences are LNHNV and YYDKDF (reference sequence). The CDR3 sequence is 18 residues long. V lost 5 bases, J lost 3 bases, and 17 bases stayed unmatched.

The J gene is TRBJ2-2, the V gene TRBV28, with D tentatively TRBD1 (5 bases). V was pared by 3 bases and J by 5 bases, with 13 bases between. CDR1 and CDR2 from the germline V gene are MDHEN and SYDVKM. The CDR3 spans 15 residues. CDR3 coding DNA: TGTGCCAGCAGTTTGGGGCAGGGATCGACCGGGGAGCTGTTTTTT. Its protein product is CASSLGQGSTGELFF.

This sequence joins TRBV7-9 and TRBJ2-1, with D possibly matching TRBD2 (6 bases). CDR3 length equals 15 residues. V was pared by 3 bases and J by 4 bases, with 13 bases between. CDR1 is SEHNR and CDR2 is FQNEAQ in the germline V gene (reference sequence). The CDR3 DNA reads TGTGCCAGCAGCTTCCGGGGACTCCCGTACAATGAGCAGTTCTTC. Translated: CASSFRGLPYNEQFF.

The chain couples TRBV5-4 to TRBJ1-2; no clear D. The CDR3 has 14 residues. From germline, CDR1 is SGHNT and CDR2 YYREEE (reference sequence). V was pared by 2 bases and J by 6 bases, with 14 bases between. CDR3 sequence: CASSFGGIGNGYTF. The CDR3 DNA reads TGTGCCAGCAGCTTCGGTGGGATTGGGAATGGCTACACCTTC.

The CDR3 region is CASSPLTSGYNEQFF. The CDR3 DNA reads as TGCGCCAGCAGCCCACTGACTAGCGGATACAATGAGCAGTTCTTC. This chain connects TRBV4-1 to TRBJ2-1, with 9 bases matching TRBD2. Trimming at V came to 4 bases and at J to 4 bases, leaving 5 bases not matched to a gene. The CDR3 covers 15 residues. Germline CDR1 and CDR2: MGHRA and YSYEKL.

A few counts support this clone. The chain couples TRBV5-6 to TRBJ2-5, with D possibly being TRBD1 (5 bases). The CDR3 totals 14 residues. Germline CDR1 and CDR2: SGHDT and YYEEEE. V was cut by 2 bases and J by 5 bases, with 13 bases left in between. The CDR3 region has the DNA TGTGCCAGCAGCTTAGTAAAGGGGCTGGAGACCCAGTACTTC. Residues: CASSLVKGLETQYF.

The V call is TRBV6-5, the J call TRBJ1-3; weak D call: TRBD1 (6 bases). Deletions cut 8 bases from V and 8 bases from J, with 22 bases between. Germline assignment: CDR1 MNHEY and CDR2 SVGAGI. The CDR3 extends over 15 amino acids. Here the CDR3 reads CASGLTQGRGDTIYF. CDR3 in DNA: TGTGCCAGCGGCTTGACACAGGGTAGGGGAGACACCATATATTTT.

The chain employs TRBV11-2 and TRBJ2-5; 10 bases agree with TRBD1. This CDR3 region has 15 residues. V trimming: 10 bases; J trimming: 2 bases; junction bases outside the gene matches: 10. The germline V gene encodes CDR1 SGHAT and CDR2 FQNNGV. The CDR3: CAISSTGQGQETQYF. The CDR3 coding sequence is TGTGCCATCTCTTCCACGGGACAGGGGCAAGAGACCCAGTACTTC.

The chain carries TRBV25-1 and TRBJ1-1; D unresolved. Germline-derived CDR1 and CDR2 are MGHDK and SYGVNS. V lost 1 base to trimming and J lost 1 base, with 10 bases between them. The CDR3 is made up of 15 amino acids. CDR3 sequence: CASSESKVGNTEAFF. The DNA for the CDR3 is TGTGCCAGCAGTGAATCGAAGGTTGGGAACACTGAAGCTTTCTTT.